These 6 T cell receptor beta chains were sequenced from one sample in a study of shared clonotypes between healthy human individuals. The naive CD8 subset, CD45RO-negative cells positively selected for CCR7, excluded terminally differentiated effector memory CD45RA+ cells. Using immunoSEQ multiplex PCR, the repertoire was profiled, and TCRdb retains in-frame clones only, with some absent. Of under 2,000,000 clones in the sample, about 95% were seen once. The sample consisted of naive CD8+ T cells sorted from blood. The receptors were sampled from a man younger than 35 in good health.

V is TRBV4-1 and J is TRBJ1-1; no definite D call. Trimming took 1 base from V and 5 from J, leaving 11 bases between them. Germline V gene sequence: CDR1 MGHRA, CDR2 YSYEKL. This CDR3 has 14 residues. In nucleotides, the CDR3 is TGCGCCAGCAGCCAAGCTTGGGAAGGTACTGAAGCTTTCTTT. Translated: CASSQAWEGTEAFF.

The chain uses TRBV4-3 and TRBJ2-7; D unresolved. CDR3 length equals 15 residues. The germline V gene encodes CDR1 LGHNA and CDR2 YSLEER. The V and J ends lost 1 base and 0 bases respectively, with 10 bases between them. The CDR3 DNA is TGCGCCAGCAGCCAAGTGTCGACGGGCTCCTACGAGCAGTACTTC. Its translation: CASSQVSTGSYEQYF.

This chain uses TRBV7-8 with TRBJ2-1, with 7 bases fitting TRBD1. Germline CDR1 reads SGHVS; CDR2 reads FQNEAQ. J lost 8 bases, V lost 1 base, and 5 bases had no gene match. The CDR3 is 14 residues long. CDR3: CASSLVQGNDEQFF. DNA of the CDR3: TGTGCCAGCAGCTTAGTACAGGGGAATGATGAGCAGTTCTTC.

This chain uses TRBV10-1 with TRBJ2-1, with 9 bases aligning to TRBD2. The CDR3 covers 13 residues. The germline CDR1 and CDR2 sequences are WNHNN and SYGVQD (reference sequence). V gave up 5 bases and J gave up 9 bases; unmatched junction bases: 5. CDR3 amino acids: CASSWTSVGEQFF. The CDR3 region has the DNA TGCGCCAGCAGTTGGACTAGCGTAGGTGAGCAGTTCTTC.

This sequence joins TRBV27 and TRBJ2-3; D is uncertain. Trimming cost V 1 base and J 0 bases, with 8 bases left between them. Germline V gene data show CDR1 as MNHEY and CDR2 as SMNVEV (reference sequence). The CDR3 is 15 amino acids. CDR3 DNA sequence: TGTGCCAGCAGTTTATTATACACTAGCACAGATACGCAGTATTTT. Protein product: CASSLLYTSTDTQYF.

Worth noting for this clone: Other DNA sequences from this sample encode an identical CDR3 as well. The chain employs TRBV5-8 and TRBJ2-7; D call uncertain. CDR1 is SGHTS, CDR2 YDEGEE, per germline. Trimming took 0 bases from V and 4 from J, leaving 8 bases between them. CDR3 length: 13 amino acids. CDR3 bases: TGTGCCAGCAGCTTGGGGCCTGGGTACGAGCAGTACTTC. It encodes CASSLGPGYEQYF.